The 32 T cell receptor beta chains in this list originate from one sample, sequenced in a study of blood T cell repertoires in COVID-19. Only in-frame clones appear in the TCRdb table, and some are missing; sequencing was by immunoSEQ multiplex PCR. The data show under 350,000 clones, 80% to 90% seen once. The sequencing sample was made of PBMCs or T cells enriched from blood (not recorded which). All receptors derive from a woman in her thirties or forties with acute COVID-19.

This chain uses TRBV4-3 with TRBJ1-2; no reliable D call. Germline CDR1 reads LGHNA; CDR2 reads YSLEER. There are 15 residues in the CDR3. V lost 0 bases and J 9 bases, leaving 17 bases between the germline ends. CDR3 DNA: TGCGCCAGCAGCCAAGAGTGGGCACCAGAACGGAGCTACACCTTC. This codes for CASSQEWAPERSYTF.

The chain employs TRBV28 and TRBJ1-2, with TRBD1 identical over 7 bases. Looked up from germline, CDR1 is MDHEN and CDR2 is SYDVKM. J gave up 4 bases and V 3 bases, and 8 bases lay outside the gene matches. The CDR3 totals 15 residues. The chain's CDR3 is CASSFRDRVFYGYTF. The CDR3 nucleotides read TGTGCCAGCAGTTTCCGAGACAGGGTATTCTATGGCTACACCTTC.

The chain links TRBV28 to TRBJ1-5; TRBD1 is a possible D gene (5 bases). The CDR3 is made up of 15 amino acids. Trimming removed 2 bases from V and 3 bases from J, with 11 bases in between. Germline V gene sequence: CDR1 MDHEN, CDR2 SYDVKM. The CDR3 is CASSLGGALNQPQHF. In nucleotides, the CDR3 is TGTGCCAGCAGTTTAGGAGGGGCCCTCAATCAGCCCCAGCATTTT. The full variable domain, its missing parts supplied by reference TRBV28 and TRBJ1-5, is DVKVTQSSRYLVKRTGEKVFLECVQDMDHENMFWYRQDPGLGLRLIYFSYDVKMKEKGDIPEGYSVSREKKERFSLILESASTNQTSMYLCASSLGGALNQPQHFGDGTRLSIL.

The chain combines TRBV4-3 with TRBJ2-7; 10 bases fit TRBD1. The CDR3 has 14 residues. V dropped 3 bases and J dropped 4; count of bases not matched to a gene: 3. Germline V gives CDR1 LGHNA, CDR2 YSLEER. This chain's CDR3 is CASSQTGGLYEQYF. The CDR3, as DNA: TGCGCCAGCAGCCAGACAGGGGGCTTATACGAGCAGTACTTC.

The V call is TRBV18, the J call TRBJ1-2; TRBD1 matches at 7 bases. The germline V gene encodes CDR1 KGHSH and CDR2 LQKENI. V shed 1 base and J 7 bases; nucleotides not matched to a gene: 6. The CDR3 has 14 residues. CDR3 sequence: CASSPQQGLGGYTF. In DNA form, the CDR3 reads TGTGCCAGCTCACCACAACAGGGGTTGGGTGGCTACACCTTC.

Regarding this clone: One junction end disagrees with the germline gene, perhaps due to a read error. In nucleotides, the CDR3 is TGTGCTAGCAGCCCGGGACAGGGGAACCAAGAGACCCAGTACTTC. It yields the protein CASSPGQGNQETQYF. The rearrangement links TRBV7-7 to TRBJ2-5, with TRBD1 matching 10 bases. The CDR3 is 15 residues long. Looked up from germline, CDR1 is SSHAT and CDR2 is FNYEAQ (reference sequence). Combining the CDR3 with reference TRBV7-7 and TRBJ2-5 gives the whole variable domain GAGVSQSPRYKVTKRGQDVTLRCDPISSHATLYWYQQALGQGPEFLTYFNYEAQPDKSGLPSDRFSAERPEGSISTLTIQRTEQRDSAMYRCASSPGQGNQETQYFGPGTRLLVL.

V usage is TRBV4-2 and J usage is TRBJ2-1; 10 nucleotides align to TRBD2. V lost 0 bases, J lost 4 bases, and 3 bases stayed unmatched. Germline CDR1 reads LGHNA; CDR2 reads YNFKEQ. The CDR3 runs 16 residues. The DNA for the CDR3 is TGTGCCAGCAGCCAAGATTTTAGCGGGGGGTACAATGAGCAGTTCTTC. It is translated as CASSQDFSGGYNEQFF.

The chain recombines TRBV19 with TRBJ1-2, with unresolved D. Per germline, CDR1 LNHDA and CDR2 SQIVND (reference sequence). V lost 8 bases, J lost 3 bases, and 10 bases lay in between. The CDR3 is 12 amino acids. This chain's CDR3 is CASAGSYYGYTF. CDR3 bases: TGTGCCAGTGCCGGGAGCTACTATGGCTACACCTTC.

The chain recombines TRBV7-7 with TRBJ1-1; the match to TRBD1 covers 10 bases. The CDR3 sequence is 13 residues long. Trimming took 4 bases from V and 6 from J; bases not matched to a gene: 2. Per germline, CDR1 SSHAT and CDR2 FNYEAQ (reference sequence). CDR3 residues: CASSSDRGAEAFF. In DNA form, the CDR3 reads TGTGCCAGCAGCTCGGACAGGGGGGCTGAAGCTTTCTTT.

The chain has TRBV7-9 and TRBJ1-1, with D possibly being TRBD1 (5 bases). The V gene lost 4 bases and the J gene lost 5 bases, with 17 bases spanning the gap. The CDR3 is made up of 15 amino acids. Germline V gene lookup returns CDR1 SEHNR and CDR2 FQNEAQ (reference sequence). For the CDR3, the DNA is TGTGCCAGCAGCTCACCCGGGATGGGGGGTACTGAAGCTTTCTTT. Amino acid sequence: CASSSPGMGGTEAFF.

The chain joins TRBV2 to TRBJ1-1; 7 nucleotides line up with TRBD1. CDR1 and CDR2 (germline): SNHLY, FYNNEI. This CDR3 has 15 amino acids. J was trimmed by 11 bases and V by 6 bases; bases with no gene match: 18. The CDR3 loop reads CASRPLITGEVGAFF. The CDR3 region has the DNA TGTGCCAGCAGACCCTTAATCACAGGGGAAGTCGGCGCTTTCTTT.

This rearrangement joins TRBV3-1 (or the pseudogene TRBV3-2) to TRBJ1-1; no reliable D call. The CDR3 length is 15 residues. Trimming took 1 base from V and 11 from J, leaving 20 bases between them. Germline-derived CDR1 and CDR2 are LGHDT and YNNKEL (reference sequence). CDR3 protein: CASSQVPGNLQNAFF. CDR3 bases: TGTGCCAGCAGCCAAGTCCCGGGAAACCTACAAAATGCTTTCTTT.

This chain uses TRBV7-3 with TRBJ2-3; D perhaps matches TRBD2 (5 bases). CDR1 and CDR2 (germline): SGHTA, FQGTGA. This CDR3 spans 14 amino acids. V was pared by 3 bases and J by 7 bases, with 14 bases between. As DNA, the CDR3 is TGTGCCAGCAGCTTTTACGGACTGGATTATACGCAGTATTTT. It codes for CASSFYGLDYTQYF.

This sequence joins TRBV7-2 and TRBJ1-2; D may be TRBD1 (6 bases). In germline, CDR1 is SGHTA, CDR2 FQGNSA. Trimming cost V 5 bases and J 6 bases, with 19 bases left between them. This CDR3 has 15 residues. The CDR3 reads CASSANRVGVNGYTF. CDR3 DNA sequence: TGTGCCAGCAGCGCAAACAGGGTCGGAGTAAATGGCTACACCTTC.

The V gene is TRBV3-1 (or the pseudogene TRBV3-2), the J gene TRBJ2-3; the match to TRBD1 covers 10 bases. From germline, CDR1 is LGHDT and CDR2 YNNKEL (reference sequence). This CDR3 region has 15 residues. Trimming took 3 bases from V and 2 from J; bases not matched to a gene: 2. CDR3 bases: TGTGCCAGCAGCCACGGACAGGGGGTCACAGATACGCAGTATTTT. Translating gives CASSHGQGVTDTQYF.

The chain joins TRBV6-2 or TRBV6-3 to TRBJ1-4; TRBD1 agrees at 8 bases. The CDR3 runs to 16 residues. Germline values: CDR1 MNHEY, CDR2 SVGEGT. V was clipped by 4 bases and J by 5 bases; unmatched bases: 9. The CDR3 loop is CASSSHVRGQNEKLFF. CDR3 sequence (DNA): TGTGCCAGCAGTTCTCACGTCAGGGGGCAAAATGAAAAACTGTTTTTT.

The chain combines TRBV18 with TRBJ2-3; 11 bases are a match to TRBD1. CDR3 length: 15 amino acids. With V trimmed by 2 bases and J by 6 bases, 4 bases remained unmatched. Germline lookup yields CDR1 KGHSH and CDR2 LQKENI. Here the CDR3 reads CASSPGTGGMDTQYF. In DNA form, the CDR3 reads TGTGCCAGCTCACCAGGGACAGGGGGGATGGATACGCAGTATTTT.

The genes are TRBV19 and TRBJ2-2; D ambiguous. This CDR3 contains 16 residues. Germline V gene data show CDR1 as LNHDA and CDR2 as SQIVND (reference sequence). V was pared by 2 bases and J by 4 bases, with 14 bases between. The CDR3 DNA is TGTGCCAGTAGTATATTCGTCCAGGTTACCACCGGGGAGCTGTTTTTT. Protein: CASSIFVQVTTGELFF.

This clone came up a few times. The rearrangement uses TRBV6-6 and TRBJ1-3; no definite D call. The V end lost 2 bases, the J end lost 4 bases, and 3 bases lay between the germline ends. Germline V gene data show CDR1 as MNHNY and CDR2 as SVGAGI (reference sequence). This CDR3 has 12 residues. CDR3 residues: CASSYGGNTIYF. CDR3 sequence (DNA): TGTGCCAGCAGTTACGGCGGAAACACCATATATTTT.

The chain couples TRBV5-5 to TRBJ1-4, with TRBD1 identical over 9 bases. The CDR3 is 16 amino acids. Losses at the gene ends were 3 bases for V and 3 bases for J; bases not matched to a gene: 6. Germline lookup yields CDR1 SGHKS and CDR2 YYEKEE (reference sequence). CDR3 coding DNA: TGTGCCAGCAGCTATCTGGGACAGGGCTCTAATGAAAAACTGTTTTTT. Translating gives CASSYLGQGSNEKLFF. The whole variable domain, remainder taken from reference TRBV5-5 and TRBJ1-4, is DAGVTQSPTHLIKTRGQQVTLRCSPISGHKSVSWYQQVLGQGPQFIFQYYEKEERGRGNFPDRFSARQFPNYSSELNVNALLLGDSALYLCASSYLGQGSNEKLFFGSGTQLSVL.

The chain carries TRBV10-3 and TRBJ2-5; the match to TRBD2 covers 9 bases. The CDR3 spans 14 residues. V was pared by 7 bases and J by 5 bases, with 8 bases of the junction left unmatched. The germline V gene has CDR1 ENHRY and CDR2 SYGVKD. Written as DNA, the CDR3 is TGTGCCATCATGGCTAGCGGGATGGGGGAGACCCAGTACTTC. The encoded protein is CAIMASGMGETQYF.

The rearrangement links TRBV3-1 (or the pseudogene TRBV3-2) to TRBJ2-6; TRBD1 agrees at 8 bases. J lost 2 bases, V lost 4 bases, and 7 bases had no gene match. Germline V gene sequence: CDR1 LGHDT, CDR2 YNNKEL (reference sequence). The CDR3 totals 17 residues. This CDR3 reads CASSRDRGPAGANVLTF. In DNA form, the CDR3 reads TGTGCCAGCAGCCGAGACAGGGGACCGGCTGGGGCCAACGTCCTGACTTTC.

This clone was observed a few times. In DNA form, the CDR3 reads TGTGCCAGTAGTATAATTGGACAATATAATTCACCCCTCCACTTT. It translates to CASSIIGQYNSPLHF. The V call is TRBV19, the J call TRBJ1-6; the D gene is possibly TRBD1 (5 bases). With 2 bases removed from V and 4 bases from J, the gap between germline ends came to 9 bases. The CDR3 is 15 residues long. Germline lookup yields CDR1 LNHDA and CDR2 SQIVND (reference sequence). The full variable domain, completed using reference TRBV19 and TRBJ1-6, is DGGITQSPKYLFRKEGQNVTLSCEQNLNHDAMYWYRQDPGQGLRLIYYSQIVNDFQKGDIAEGYSVSREKKESFPLTVTSAQKNPTAFYLCASSIIGQYNSPLHFGNGTRLTVT.

The chain carries TRBV5-8 and TRBJ1-2; D is perhaps TRBD1 (6 bases). The CDR3 contains 14 residues. CDR1 and CDR2 (germline): SGHTS, YDEGEE. V lost 5 bases and J lost 4, with 15 bases in between. The DNA of the CDR3 is TGTGCCAGCAGGCCCAGGGGTATGGCCTATGGCTACACCTTC. It specifies CASRPRGMAYGYTF.

This chain connects TRBV28 to TRBJ2-2; 9 nucleotides match TRBD1. V lost 3 bases to trimming and J lost 10 bases; unmatched junction nucleotides: 6. The CDR3 totals 14 residues. CDR1 and CDR2 (germline): MDHEN, SYDVKM. The chain's CDR3 is CASSLARQGVELFF. The CDR3 DNA sequence: TGTGCCAGCAGTTTGGCTAGACAGGGGGTGGAGCTGTTTTTT.

The V call is TRBV6-1, the J call TRBJ1-5; the D is unclear. The CDR3 consists of 11 residues. Per germline, CDR1 MNHNS and CDR2 SASEGT. Trimming stripped 4 bases from V and 9 bases from J, with 7 bases between. The CDR3 loop is CASSGAGPQHF. In DNA form, the CDR3 reads TGTGCCAGCAGTGGAGCCGGGCCCCAGCATTTT.

This chain uses TRBV4-1 with TRBJ2-3; a weak D match, TRBD2 (6 bases). Per germline, CDR1 MGHRA and CDR2 YSYEKL. V lost 1 base and J 4 bases, leaving 15 bases between the germline ends. CDR3 length: 16 residues. Here the CDR3 DNA reads TGCGCCAGCAGCCAAGTCGGGAGAGAGGAAGCAGATACGCAGTATTTT. It encodes CASSQVGREEADTQYF.

This clone came up once. For the CDR3, the DNA is TGCAGTGCTAGTACTTCCAGGGGAGGGGGTAATGAAAAACTGTTTTTT. The encoded protein is CSASTSRGGGNEKLFF. This chain connects TRBV20-1 to TRBJ1-4; possibly TRBD1 for D (6 bases). Per the germline V gene, CDR1 is DFQATT and CDR2 is SNEGSKA (reference sequence). The CDR3 has 16 amino acids. Trimming left V 3 bases short and J 4 bases short, with 18 bases between.

The chain recombines TRBV6-1 with TRBJ1-5; no clear D gene. V lost 3 bases, J lost 6 bases, and 15 bases lay in between. Germline values: CDR1 MNHNS, CDR2 SASEGT. The CDR3 length is 15 residues. The CDR3 reads CASSDETQSGQPQHF. CDR3 bases: TGTGCCAGCAGTGACGAGACCCAATCGGGTCAGCCCCAGCATTTT.

The chain combines TRBV7-2 with TRBJ2-3; 10 bases fit TRBD2. This CDR3 spans 16 amino acids. Unmatched junction bases numbered 9, after V lost 6 bases and J lost 3 bases. Germline lookup yields CDR1 SGHTA and CDR2 FQGNSA. In DNA, the CDR3 is TGTGCCAGCAGTGGGCCACTAGCGGGACTGACAGATACGCAGTATTTT. As protein: CASSGPLAGLTDTQYF.

The chain combines TRBV29-1 with TRBJ2-5; D might be TRBD1 (5 bases). Germline V gives CDR1 SQVTM, CDR2 ANQGSEA. V was trimmed by 3 bases and J by 2 bases, leaving 7 bases between them. The CDR3 covers 12 residues. CDR3 coding DNA: TGCAGCGTTGACAGGGTTCAAGAGACCCAGTACTTC. It translates to CSVDRVQETQYF. Based on the CDR3 plus reference TRBV29-1 and TRBJ2-5, the full variable domain is SAVISQKPSRDICQRGTSLTIQCQVDSQVTMMFWYRQQPGQSLTLIATANQGSEATYESGFVIDKFPISRPNLTFSTLTVSNMSPEDSSIYLCSVDRVQETQYFGPGTRLLVL.

The chain uses TRBV5-6 and TRBJ1-4, with a weak D call TRBD1 (5 bases). The ends were cut back, 0 bases at V and 3 bases at J, with 9 bases in the middle. This CDR3 has 15 residues. The germline CDR1 and CDR2 sequences are SGHDT and YYEEEE. In DNA, the CDR3 is TGTGCCAGCAGCTTGGCTGGGGCGGCTAATGAAAAACTGTTTTTT. Its translation: CASSLAGAANEKLFF.